The present entry profiles one TCR beta chain with its context. Its target antigen remains unknown. Per-base qualities were not stored, and no clone one base away is much larger. As encoded in the germline V gene, CDR1 is ENHRY while CDR2 is SYGVKD. From its cysteine to its phenylalanine, the CDR3 spans 13 amino acids. The entry retains the CDR3 DNA only, 39 bases that are in frame from base 1. The V end gives up 7 bases and the J end 4 bases, leaving 4 bases in the junction not matched to a gene. Each collaborating institution followed its own protocols to collect whole blood in K2EDTA tubes. For TCRbeta analysis, collaborators shipped samples as frozen whole blood, isolated PBMCs, or DNA extracted from either of those sample types. The immunoSEQ Assay, a bias-controlled multiplex PCR, was used to amplify TCRbeta CDR3 regions from genomic DNA. As for how the authors treated the data: Nucleated cell counts per sample were estimated from amplification of reference gene primers within the assay. Sequence reads were collapsed and filtered to measure the absolute abundance of every unique TCRbeta CDR3 rearrangement. For each sample, productive Simpson clonality was calculated by taking the square root of Simpson's diversity index across productive rearrangements. The source is immuneACCESS, and TCRdb retained only in-frame sequences with V and J called. Part of the clones is not carried over; for the studies checked, unresolved V genes explain less than half of this, and the remainder is unexplained. That table furnishes V, J and clone size, whereas the DNA furnished D and trimming. This sample holds roughly 110,000 clones; 70% to 90% were observed only once. The ten largest clones capture about 1.3% of the sample.

These data are taken from a study of blood T cell repertoires in COVID-19 (dated by TCRdb to 2020 to 2022). In the study overall: Collaborator samples came from the United States, Italy and Spain and covered acute and convalescent phases of COVID-19. The material from the prospective study consisted of cDNA or gDNA derived from T cells, B-cell-depleted T cells, or PBMCs. Deeply sampled blood TCRbeta repertoires from subjects exposed to, actively infected with, or recovered from COVID-19 were included in the dataset. The repertoires were made available in a free public database intended to serve as a resource for research on the immune response to SARS-CoV-2. The samples were drawn from two sources: the first 160 participants of the ongoing ImmuneRACE study, and over 950 subjects contributed by 6 global collaborators. Sample metadata almost always included a de-identified subject ID, COVID-19 status, age in years and sex. Where HLA class I and class II types were available, the types were taken from metadata supplied by the sample provider, not from assay-based typing.

What the authors observed across the whole study: The amount of clinical and demographic metadata varied by source and participant and was provided uncurated.

Input material: peripheral blood. The sequence links TRBV10-3 to TRBJ2-1, and 7 junction bases match TRBD1. The sequence derives from a man aged 35 to 55 with acute or convalescent COVID-19. The DNA sequence reads TGTGCCATCACGGGGACAGCATACAATGAGCAGTTCTTC. It translates as CAITGTAYNEQFF.